This T cell receptor (beta chain) was profiled in a study of blood T cells in healthy people across ages. Study-level results: Naive CD4+ cell counts and diversity both ran higher in long-lived than in aged donors.

This clonotype was counted a few times. Its cognate antigen is unknown. V lost 0 bases, J lost 11 bases, and 20 bases lay in between. This CDR3 spans 15 amino acids. Germline assignment: CDR1 SGDLS and CDR2 YYNGEE. Using a J-beta primer mix together with a sample-barcoded 5' primer, a second PCR was run for roughly 7 to 11 cycles. Per-sample output comprised a minimum of 2.5 million paired-end reads containing CDR3. TCRdb passed the 5' RACE reads through MiXCR, listing each CDR3 protein once. The sample records around 990,000 distinct CDR3 sequences, roughly two fifths being singletons. Samples had at least 6.5 million PBMCs isolated from them.

V usage is TRBV9 and J usage is TRBJ1-2; maybe TRBD1 (6 bases). The TCR comes from a man aged 18 to 30 in good health. Sequencing was performed on blood. CDR3 region: CASSVDRVSMSGYTF. The CDR3 DNA is TGTGCCAGCAGCGTAGACAGGGTGTCAATGAGCGGTTACACCTTC.